This T cell receptor (beta chain) was captured by sequencing in a study of blood T cell repertoires in COVID-19 (dated by TCRdb to 2018 to 2020). Study-wide context: Collaborator samples came from the United States, Italy and Spain and covered acute and convalescent phases of COVID-19. The material from the prospective study consisted of cDNA or gDNA derived from T cells, B-cell-depleted T cells, or PBMCs. Subjects who had been exposed to COVID-19, were actively infected with it, or had recovered from it provided the deeply sampled blood TCRbeta repertoires that made up the dataset. The repertoires were made available in a free public database intended to serve as a resource for research on the immune response to SARS-CoV-2. The samples were drawn from two sources: the first 160 participants of the ongoing ImmuneRACE study, and 1,200 or so subjects contributed by 6 global collaborators. Sample metadata almost always included a de-identified subject ID, COVID-19 status, age in years and sex. Where available, HLA class I and class II types were taken from metadata supplied by the sample provider and were not determined by assay-based typing. What the work shows at the level of the full study, not this receptor alone: The quantity of clinical and demographic metadata differed by source and by participant and was supplied without curation.

TCRbeta CDR3 regions were amplified from genomic DNA by means of the immunoSEQ Assay, a bias-controlled multiplex PCR. The study's own analysis went as follows. Within the assay, amplification of reference gene primers was used to estimate how many nucleated cells each sample contained. To quantify the absolute abundance of each unique TCRbeta CDR3 rearrangement, sequence reads were collapsed and filtered. For each sample, productive Simpson clonality was calculated as the square root of Simpson's diversity index over productive rearrangements. The source is immuneACCESS, and TCRdb retained only in-frame sequences with V and J called. Part of the clones is not carried over; for the studies checked, unresolved V genes explain less than half of this, and the remainder is unexplained. Clone size and V and J calls were adopted from that table, with D and trimming inferred from the DNA. The table for this sample lists about 57,000 clones; 82% of them were counted only once. Of the sample, 8.2% is held by the ten largest clones.

Including the terminal cysteine and phenylalanine, the CDR3 comprises 14 residues. Only the CDR3 DNA is retained, 42 bases long and in frame from the first base. The CDR1 and CDR2 encoded by the germline V gene are MNHEY and SVGAGI. V has 2 bases trimmed and J has 10 bases trimmed; junction bases matching no gene number 7. On this clone: Its binding antigen is unknown. No much larger clone is present one base from it, and per-base qualities are unavailable.

Each collaborating institution followed its own protocols to collect whole blood in K2EDTA tubes. For TCRbeta analysis, collaborators shipped samples in one of three forms: frozen whole blood, isolated PBMCs, or DNA extracted from either of those sample types. The chain employs TRBV6-5 and TRBJ2-7, and TRBD1 aligns with 11 junction nucleotides. Source material: peripheral blood. This clonotype was sampled from a woman of 80 years or more with acute or convalescent COVID-19. Here the CDR3 is given as CASSYTGQGAYQYF. Read as DNA, the sequence is TGTGCCAGCAGTTACACCGGACAGGGGGCGTATCAGTACTTC.